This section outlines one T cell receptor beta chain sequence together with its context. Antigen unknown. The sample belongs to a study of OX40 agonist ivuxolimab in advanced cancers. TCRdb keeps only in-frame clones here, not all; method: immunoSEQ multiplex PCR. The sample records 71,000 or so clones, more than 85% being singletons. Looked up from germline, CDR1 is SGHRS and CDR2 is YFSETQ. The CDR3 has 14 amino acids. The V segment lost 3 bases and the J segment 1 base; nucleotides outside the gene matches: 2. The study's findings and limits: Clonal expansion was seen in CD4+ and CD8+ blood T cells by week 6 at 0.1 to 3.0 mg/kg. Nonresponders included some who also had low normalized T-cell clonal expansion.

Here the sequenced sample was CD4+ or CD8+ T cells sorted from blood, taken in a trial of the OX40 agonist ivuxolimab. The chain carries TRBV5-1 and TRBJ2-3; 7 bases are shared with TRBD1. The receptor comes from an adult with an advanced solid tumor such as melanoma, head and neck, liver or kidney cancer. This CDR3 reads CASSSGTGTDTQYF. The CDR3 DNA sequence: TGCGCCAGCAGCTCCGGGACAGGCACAGATACGCAGTATTTT.